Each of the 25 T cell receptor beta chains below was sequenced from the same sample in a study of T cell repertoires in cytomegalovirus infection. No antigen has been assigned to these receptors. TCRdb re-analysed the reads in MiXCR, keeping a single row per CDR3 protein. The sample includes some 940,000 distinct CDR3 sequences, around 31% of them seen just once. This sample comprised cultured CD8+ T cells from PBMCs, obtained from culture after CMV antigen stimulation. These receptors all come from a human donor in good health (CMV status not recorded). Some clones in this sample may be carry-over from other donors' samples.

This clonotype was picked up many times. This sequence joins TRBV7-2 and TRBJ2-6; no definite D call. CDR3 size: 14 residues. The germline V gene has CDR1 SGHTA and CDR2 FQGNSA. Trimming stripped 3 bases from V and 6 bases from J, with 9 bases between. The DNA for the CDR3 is TGTGCCAGCAGCTTCCCGGGTCCGGCCAACGTCCTGACTTTC. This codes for CASSFPGPANVLTF. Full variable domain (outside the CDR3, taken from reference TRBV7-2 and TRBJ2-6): GAGVSQSPSNKVTEKGKDVELRCDPISGHTALYWYRQSLGQGLEFLIYFQGNSAPDKSGLPSDRFSAERTGGSVSTLTIQRTQQEDSAVYLCASSFPGPANVLTFGAGSRLTVL.

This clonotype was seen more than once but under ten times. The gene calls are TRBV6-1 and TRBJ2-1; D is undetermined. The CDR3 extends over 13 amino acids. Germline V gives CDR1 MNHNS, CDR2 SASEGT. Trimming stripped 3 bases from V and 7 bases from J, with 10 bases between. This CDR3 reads CASSDRPNNEQFF. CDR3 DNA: TGTGCCAGCAGTGATAGGCCGAATAATGAGCAGTTCTTC.

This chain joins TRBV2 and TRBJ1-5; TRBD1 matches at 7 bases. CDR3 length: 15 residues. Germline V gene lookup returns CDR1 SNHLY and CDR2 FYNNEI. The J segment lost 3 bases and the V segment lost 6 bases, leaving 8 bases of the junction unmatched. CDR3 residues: CASRSGQVHNQPQHF. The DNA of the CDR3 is TGTGCCAGCAGATCTGGACAGGTGCACAATCAGCCCCAGCATTTT. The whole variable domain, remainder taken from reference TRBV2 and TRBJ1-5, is EPEVTQTPSHQVTQMGQEVILRCVPISNHLYFYWYRQILGQKVEFLVSFYNNEISEKSEIFDDQFSVERPDGSNFTLKIRSTKLEDSAMYFCASRSGQVHNQPQHFGDGTRLSIL.

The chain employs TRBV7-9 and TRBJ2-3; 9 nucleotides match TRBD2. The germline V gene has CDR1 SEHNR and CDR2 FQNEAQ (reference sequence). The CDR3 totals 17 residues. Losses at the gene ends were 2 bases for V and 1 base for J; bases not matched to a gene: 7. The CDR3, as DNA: TGTGCCAGCAGCTTAAATAGCGGGGGTCCTCGCACAGATACGCAGTATTTT. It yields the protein CASSLNSGGPRTDTQYF.

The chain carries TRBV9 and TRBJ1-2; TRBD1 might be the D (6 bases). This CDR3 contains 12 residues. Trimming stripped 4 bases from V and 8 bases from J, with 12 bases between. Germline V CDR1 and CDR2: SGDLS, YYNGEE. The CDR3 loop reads CASSNREGGYTF. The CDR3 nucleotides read TGTGCCAGCAGCAACAGGGAGGGAGGCTACACCTTC.

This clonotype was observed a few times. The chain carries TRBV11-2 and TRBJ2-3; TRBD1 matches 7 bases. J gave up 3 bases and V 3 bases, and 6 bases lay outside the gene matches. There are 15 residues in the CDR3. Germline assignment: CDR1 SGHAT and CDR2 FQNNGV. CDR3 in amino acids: CASSLGPTGTDTQYF. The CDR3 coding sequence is TGTGCCAGCAGCTTGGGGCCGACAGGGACAGATACGCAGTATTTT.

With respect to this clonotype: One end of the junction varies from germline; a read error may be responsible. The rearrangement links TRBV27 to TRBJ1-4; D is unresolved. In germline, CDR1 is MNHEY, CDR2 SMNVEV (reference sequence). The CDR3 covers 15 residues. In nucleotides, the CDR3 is TGTGTCAGCAGCCTCGGCGGGGAGACTAATGAAAAACTGTTTTTT. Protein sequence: CVSSLGGETNEKLFF. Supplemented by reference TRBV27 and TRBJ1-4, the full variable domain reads EAQVTQNPRYLITVTGKKLTVTCSQNMNHEYMSWYRQDPGLGLRQIYYSMNVEVTDKGDVPEGYKVSRKEKRNFPLILESPSPNQTSLYFCVSSLGGETNEKLFFGSGTQLSVL.

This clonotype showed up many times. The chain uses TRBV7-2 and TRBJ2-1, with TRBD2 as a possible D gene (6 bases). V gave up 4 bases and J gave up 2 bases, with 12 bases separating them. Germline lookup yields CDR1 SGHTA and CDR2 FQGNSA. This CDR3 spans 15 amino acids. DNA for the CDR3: TGTGCCAGCAGCTCCATAGCGGATCCCTACAATGAGCAGTTCTTC. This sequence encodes CASSSIADPYNEQFF.

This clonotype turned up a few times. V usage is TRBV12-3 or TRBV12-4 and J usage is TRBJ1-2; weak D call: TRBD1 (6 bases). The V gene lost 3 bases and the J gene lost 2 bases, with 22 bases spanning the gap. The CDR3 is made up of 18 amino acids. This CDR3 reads CASSFRTIPDRRNYGYTF. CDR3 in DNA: TGTGCCAGCAGTTTCAGAACGATCCCGGACAGAAGAAACTATGGCTACACCTTC.

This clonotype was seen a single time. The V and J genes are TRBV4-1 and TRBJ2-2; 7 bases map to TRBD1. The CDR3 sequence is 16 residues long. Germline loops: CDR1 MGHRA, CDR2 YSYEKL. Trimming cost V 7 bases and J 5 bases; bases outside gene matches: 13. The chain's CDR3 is CASKGLGTVDTGELFF. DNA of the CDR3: TGCGCCAGCAAGGGCCTGGGGACAGTAGATACCGGGGAGCTGTTTTTT.

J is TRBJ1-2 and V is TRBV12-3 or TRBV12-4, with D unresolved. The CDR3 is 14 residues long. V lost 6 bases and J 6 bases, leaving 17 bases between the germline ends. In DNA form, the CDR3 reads TGTGCCAGCAGCCTCAACCGGATTGGGGATGGCTACACCTTC. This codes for CASSLNRIGDGYTF.

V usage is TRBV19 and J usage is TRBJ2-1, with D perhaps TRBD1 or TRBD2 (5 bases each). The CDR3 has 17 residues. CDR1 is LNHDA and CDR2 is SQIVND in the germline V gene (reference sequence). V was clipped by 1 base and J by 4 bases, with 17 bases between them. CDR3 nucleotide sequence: TGTGCCAGTAGTATAGGTTCGGTGGGGGTGTCGTACAATGAGCAGTTCTTC. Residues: CASSIGSVGVSYNEQFF.

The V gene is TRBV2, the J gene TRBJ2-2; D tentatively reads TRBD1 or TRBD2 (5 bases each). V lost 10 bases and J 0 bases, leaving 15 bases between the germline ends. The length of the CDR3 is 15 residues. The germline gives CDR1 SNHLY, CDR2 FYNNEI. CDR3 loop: CATLGAGANTGELFF. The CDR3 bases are TGTGCCACCCTAGGGGCGGGCGCGAACACCGGGGAGCTGTTTTTT. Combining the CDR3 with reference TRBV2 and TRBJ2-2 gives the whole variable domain EPEVTQTPSHQVTQMGQEVILRCVPISNHLYFYWYRQILGQKVEFLVSFYNNEISEKSEIFDDQFSVERPDGSNFTLKIRSTKLEDSAMYFCATLGAGANTGELFFGEGSRLTVL.

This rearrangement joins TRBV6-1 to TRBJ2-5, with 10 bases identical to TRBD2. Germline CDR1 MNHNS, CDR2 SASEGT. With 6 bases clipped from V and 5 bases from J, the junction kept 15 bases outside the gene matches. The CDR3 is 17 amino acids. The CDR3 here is CASSDLASGGAEETQYF. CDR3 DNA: TGTGCCAGCAGCGATCTGGCCAGCGGGGGGGCCGAGGAGACCCAGTACTTC.

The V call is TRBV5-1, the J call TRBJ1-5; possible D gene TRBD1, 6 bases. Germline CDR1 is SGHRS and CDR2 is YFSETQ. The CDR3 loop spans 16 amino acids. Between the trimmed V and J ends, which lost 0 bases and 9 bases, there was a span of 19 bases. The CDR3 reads CASSLAGGGPKSPQHF. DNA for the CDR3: TGCGCCAGCAGCTTGGCCGGGGGGGGCCCAAAATCGCCCCAGCATTTT. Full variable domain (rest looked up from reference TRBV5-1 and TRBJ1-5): KAGVTQTPRYLIKTRGQQVTLSCSPISGHRSVSWYQQTPGQGLQFLFEYFSETQRNKGNFPGRFSGRQFSNSRSEMNVSTLELGDSALYLCASSLAGGGPKSPQHFGDGTRLSIL.

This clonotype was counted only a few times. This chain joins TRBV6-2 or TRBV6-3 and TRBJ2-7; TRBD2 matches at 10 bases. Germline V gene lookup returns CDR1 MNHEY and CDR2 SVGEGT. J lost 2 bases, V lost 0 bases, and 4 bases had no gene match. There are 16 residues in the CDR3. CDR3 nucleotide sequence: TGTGCCAGCAGTTACTCGATAGCGGGGGGCCCCTACGAGCAGTACGTC. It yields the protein CASSYSIAGGPYEQYV.

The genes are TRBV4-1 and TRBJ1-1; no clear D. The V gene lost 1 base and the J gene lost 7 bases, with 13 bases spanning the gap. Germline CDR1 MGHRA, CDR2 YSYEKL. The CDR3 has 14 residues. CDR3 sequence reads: CASSQGSQSIEAFF. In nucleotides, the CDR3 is TGCGCCAGCAGCCAAGGAAGTCAGAGCATTGAAGCTTTCTTT.

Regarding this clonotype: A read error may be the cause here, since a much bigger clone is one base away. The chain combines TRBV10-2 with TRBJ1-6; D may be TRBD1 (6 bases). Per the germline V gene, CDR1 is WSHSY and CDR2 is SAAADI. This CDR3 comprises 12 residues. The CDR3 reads CASGRGWSPLRF. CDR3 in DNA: TGCGCCAGCGGAAGGGGGTGGTCACCCCTCCGCTTT.

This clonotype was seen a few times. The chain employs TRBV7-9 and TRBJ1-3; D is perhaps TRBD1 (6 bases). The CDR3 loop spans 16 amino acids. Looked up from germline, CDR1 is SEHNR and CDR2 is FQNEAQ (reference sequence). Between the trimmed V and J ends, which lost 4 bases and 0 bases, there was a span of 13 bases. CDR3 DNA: TGTGCCAGCAGCTCTAACGAGGGGGACTCTGGAAACACCATATATTTT. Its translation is CASSSNEGDSGNTIYF. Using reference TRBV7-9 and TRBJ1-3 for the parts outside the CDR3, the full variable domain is DTGVSQNPRHKITKRGQNVTFRCDPISEHNRLYWYRQTLGQGPEFLTYFQNEAQLEKSRLLSDRFSAERPKGSFSTLEIQRTEQGDSAMYLCASSSNEGDSGNTIYFGEGSWLTVV.

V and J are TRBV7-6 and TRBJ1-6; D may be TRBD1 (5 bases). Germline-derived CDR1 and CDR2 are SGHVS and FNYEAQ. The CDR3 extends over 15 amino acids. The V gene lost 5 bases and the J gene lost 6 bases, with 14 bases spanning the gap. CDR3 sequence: CASSPYSGGNSPLHF. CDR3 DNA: TGTGCCAGCAGCCCATATTCTGGGGGTAATTCACCCCTCCACTTT.

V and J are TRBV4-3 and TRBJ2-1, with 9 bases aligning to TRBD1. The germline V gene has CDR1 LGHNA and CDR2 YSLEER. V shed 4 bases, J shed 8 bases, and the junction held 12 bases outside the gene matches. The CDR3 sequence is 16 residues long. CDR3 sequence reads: CASSPTGTGRGDEQFF. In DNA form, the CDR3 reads TGCGCCAGCAGCCCAACGGGGACAGGGAGGGGCGATGAGCAGTTCTTC.

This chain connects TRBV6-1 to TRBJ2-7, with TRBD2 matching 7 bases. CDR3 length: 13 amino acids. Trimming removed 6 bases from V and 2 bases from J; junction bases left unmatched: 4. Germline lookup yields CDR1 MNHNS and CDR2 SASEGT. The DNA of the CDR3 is TGTGCCAGCAGAGAACTAGCGACCTACGAGCAGTACGTC. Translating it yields CASRELATYEQYV.

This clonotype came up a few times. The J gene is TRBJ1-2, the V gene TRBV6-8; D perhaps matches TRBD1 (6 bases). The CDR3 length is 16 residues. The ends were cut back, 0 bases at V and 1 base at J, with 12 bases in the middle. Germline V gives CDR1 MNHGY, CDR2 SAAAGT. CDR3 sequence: CASSYSIDRSNYGYTF. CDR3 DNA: TGTGCCAGCAGTTACTCGATAGACAGGAGTAACTATGGCTACACCTTC.

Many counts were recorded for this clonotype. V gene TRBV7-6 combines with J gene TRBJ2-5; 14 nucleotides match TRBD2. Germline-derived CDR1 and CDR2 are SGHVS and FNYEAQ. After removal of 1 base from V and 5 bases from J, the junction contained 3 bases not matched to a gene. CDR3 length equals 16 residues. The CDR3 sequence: CASSLEWTSGGETQYF. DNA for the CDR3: TGTGCCAGCAGCTTAGAATGGACTAGCGGGGGGGAGACCCAGTACTTC.

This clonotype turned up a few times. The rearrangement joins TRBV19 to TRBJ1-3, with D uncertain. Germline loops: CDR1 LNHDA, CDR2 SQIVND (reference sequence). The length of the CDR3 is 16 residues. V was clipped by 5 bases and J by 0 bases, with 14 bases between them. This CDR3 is CASSGLQEDSGNTIYF. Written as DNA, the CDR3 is TGTGCCAGTAGTGGTCTGCAGGAGGACTCTGGAAACACCATATATTTT.